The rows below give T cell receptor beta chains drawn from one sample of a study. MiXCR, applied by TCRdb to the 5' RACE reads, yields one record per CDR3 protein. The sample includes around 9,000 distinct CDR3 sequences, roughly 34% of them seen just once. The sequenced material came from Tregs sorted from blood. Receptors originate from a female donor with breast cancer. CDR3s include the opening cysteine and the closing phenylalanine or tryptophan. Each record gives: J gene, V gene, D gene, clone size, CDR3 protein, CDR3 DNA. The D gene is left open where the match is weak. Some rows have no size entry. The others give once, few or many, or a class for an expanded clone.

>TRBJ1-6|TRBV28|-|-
CASSLNRGYNSPLHF
TGTGCCAGCAGTTTAAATAGGGGATATAATTCACCCCTCCACTTT
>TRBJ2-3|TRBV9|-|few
CASTQGGPSTDTQYF
TGTGCCAGCACACAGGGGGGGCCCTCCACAGATACGCAGTATTTT
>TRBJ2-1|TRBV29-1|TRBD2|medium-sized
CSVLVGLVGGAGLDEQFF
TGCAGCGTTCTGGTAGGATTGGTGGGAGGAGCGGGGTTGGATGAGCAGTTCTTC
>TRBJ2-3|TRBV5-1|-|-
CASGKEYTQYF
TGCGCCAGCGGCAAGGAGTATACGCAGTATTTT
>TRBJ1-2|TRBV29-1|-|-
CSVDRGVGGYTF
TGCAGCGTTGATCGGGGAGTGGGTGGCTACACCTTC
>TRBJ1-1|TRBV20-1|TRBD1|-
CSALMNRGGVNTEAFF
TGCAGTGCCTTAATGAACAGGGGGGGGGTGAACACTGAAGCTTTCTTT
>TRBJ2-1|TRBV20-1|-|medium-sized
CSALPPSAYNEQFF
TGCAGTGCTCTCCCCCCTAGCGCCTACAATGAGCAGTTCTTC
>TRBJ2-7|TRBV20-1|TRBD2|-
CSASLPGGRPHEQYF
TGCAGTGCTAGTCTTCCCGGCGGGAGGCCCCACGAGCAGTACTTC
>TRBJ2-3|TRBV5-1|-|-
CASSLELARAGTDTQYF
TGCGCCAGCAGCCTAGAGTTAGCGAGAGCGGGCACAGATACGCAGTATTTT
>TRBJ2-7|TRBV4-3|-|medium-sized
CASSQAASRRVGEQYF
TGCGCCAGCAGCCAAGCGGCGTCGCGTCGGGTTGGGGAGCAGTACTTC
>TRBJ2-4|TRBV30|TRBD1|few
CAWSGDSKNIQYF
TGTGCCTGGAGTGGGGACAGCAAAAACATTCAGTACTTC
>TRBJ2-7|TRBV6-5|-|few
CASKSPGVEQYF
TGTGCCAGCAAGAGTCCCGGGGTCGAGCAGTACTTC
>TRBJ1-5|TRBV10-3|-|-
CAISERPPGENQPQHF
TGTGCCATCAGTGAGAGACCCCCCGGAGAAAATCAGCCCCAGCATTTT
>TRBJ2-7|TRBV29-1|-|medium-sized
CSVGRQAVSYEQYF
TGCAGCGTTGGGCGACAGGCGGTCTCCTACGAGCAGTACTTC